This is a list of T cell receptor beta chains from one sample in a study of shared clonotypes between healthy human individuals. The assay was immunoSEQ multiplex PCR, and TCRdb's table has in-frame clones only and misses some. The sample lists over a million clones; under 99% were seen once. The sequenced sample was naive CD4+ T cells sorted from blood. These receptors came from a man younger than 45 in good health. Both conserved end residues are part of each CDR3. The D gene is left open where the match is weak. Expanded clones are given a class, and other clones once, few, many or no size at all.

abundance | d_gene | j_gene | v_gene | CDR3nt | CDR3aa
. | . | TRBJ2-2 | TRBV18 | TGTGCCAGCTCGAACCTCGGAGGGGGGATCACCGGGGAGCTGTTTTTT | CASSNLGGGITGELFF
. | . | TRBJ1-5 | TRBV25-1 | TGTGCCAGCAGTGAATTCGGGGGCAATCAGCCCCAGCATTTT | CASSEFGGNQPQHF
. | . | TRBJ1-1 | TRBV11-2 | TGTGCCAGCAGCTACCGGACGGCGAACACTGAAGCTTTCTTT | CASSYRTANTEAFF
. | . | TRBJ2-2 | TRBV7-2 | TGTGCCAGCACCGTATACTTTTCTAACACCGGGGAGCTGTTTTTT | CASTVYFSNTGELFF
. | TRBD2 | TRBJ2-5 | TRBV5-1 | TGCGCCAGCAGCTTGTCAGCGGGAAGGTTTGAGACCCAGTACTTC | CASSLSAGRFETQYF
. | TRBD1 | TRBJ2-2 | TRBV18 | TGTGCCAGCTCACCGAGACAGGGCCACACCGGGGAGCTGTTTTTT | CASSPRQGHTGELFF
. | . | TRBJ2-7 | TRBV29-1 | TGCAGCGTCGGGAGGGACAGTCCCTACGAGCAGTACTTC | CSVGRDSPYEQYF
. | . | TRBJ2-6 | TRBV7-9 | TGTGCCAGCAGCTTCTACAGGAGCTCTGGGGCCAACGTCCTGACTTTC | CASSFYRSSGANVLTF
. | . | TRBJ2-4 | TRBV4-1 | TGCGCCAGCAGCCAGCGAGCCCCAGCCAAAAACATTCAGTACTTC | CASSQRAPAKNIQYF
once | . | TRBJ2-5 | TRBV28 | TGTGCCAGCAACCTACAATTCCAAGAGACCCAGTACTTC | CASNLQFQETQYF
once | . | TRBJ1-4 | TRBV7-2 | TGTGCCAGCAGCTTAGGCAGGGGTATTGGTGAAAAACTGTTTTTT | CASSLGRGIGEKLFF
. | TRBD2 | TRBJ2-7 | TRBV27 | TGTGCCAGCAGTCGGACTAGCGGGGACCCCCGGCGGAACGTGCAGTACTTC | CASSRTSGDPRRNVQYF
once | . | TRBJ1-4 | TRBV5-1 | TGCGCCAGCAGCTTGGTTGGGGAAAAACTGTTTTTT | CASSLVGEKLFF
. | TRBD2 | TRBJ2-7 | TRBV7-9 | TGTGCCAGCAGCCCGGGACTAGCGGGTACCTACGAGCAGTACTTC | CASSPGLAGTYEQYF
once | TRBD1 | TRBJ2-4 | TRBV18 | TGTGCCAGCTCAAGTTTCGGGACAGGCGTGAAAAACATTCAGTACTTC | CASSSFGTGVKNIQYF
few | . | TRBJ1-5 | TRBV28 | TGTGCCAGCAGGGGTGGTCAGCCCCAGCATTTT | CASRGGQPQHF
. | . | TRBJ2-3 | TRBV7-2 | TGTGCCAGCAGCCACCGGGGAATCAACACAGATACGCAGTATTTT | CASSHRGINTDTQYF
. | . | TRBJ2-5 | TRBV7-2 | TGTGCCAGCAGCTCCCGACGGAGGGGAAGGGAGACCCAGTACTTC | CASSSRRRGRETQYF
. | . | TRBJ1-4 | TRBV2 | TGTGCCAGCAGTCCGGGGTTTGAAAAACTGTTTTTT | CASSPGFEKLFF
. | . | TRBJ2-4 | TRBV18 | TGTGCCAGCTCACCACGAGACAGAGCCAAAAACATTCAGTACTTC | CASSPRDRAKNIQYF
. | . | TRBJ2-3 | TRBV27 | TGTGCCAGCAGTTTATACAGGGACGTTAGCACAGATACGCAGTATTTT | CASSLYRDVSTDTQYF
. | TRBD2 | TRBJ2-1 | TRBV7-8 | TGTGCCAGCAGCTCTAGCGGGGCCTACAATGAGCAGTTCTTC | CASSSSGAYNEQFF
. | . | TRBJ1-4 | TRBV5-1 | TGCGCCAGCAGCTTGTCATGGGAGGAAAAACTGTTTTTT | CASSLSWEEKLFF
. | TRBD1 | TRBJ2-5 | TRBV5-1 | TGCGCCAGCAGCTTGGCGAGCTTGAGACAGGGGCAAGAGACCCAGTACTTC | CASSLASLRQGQETQYF
once | . | TRBJ1-5 | TRBV7-9 | TGTGCCAGCAGCCCGGGAGAGCAGCCCCAGCATTTT | CASSPGEQPQHF
. | TRBD2 | TRBJ2-3 | TRBV27 | TGTGCCAGCAGTGTTATAGCGGGAGGGCCGACAGATACGCAGTATTTT | CASSVIAGGPTDTQYF
once | TRBD1 | TRBJ2-1 | TRBV28 | TGTGCCAGCAGTTTCCTGACAGGGGGCAGGAATGAGCAGTTCTTC | CASSFLTGGRNEQFF
. | . | TRBJ1-1 | TRBV6-6 | TGTGCCAGCAGTCCGAGGGACGGAAAGGAAGCTTTCTTT | CASSPRDGKEAFF
. | . | TRBJ1-1 | TRBV19 | TGTGCCAGTAGTCCACTCGCGCCGGGGCAGGTGAACACTGAAGCTTTCTTT | CASSPLAPGQVNTEAFF
. | TRBD1 | TRBJ2-7 | TRBV2 | TGTGCCAGCAGTGTTGGTCAGGGGGTTTACGAGCAGTACTTC | CASSVGQGVYEQYF
. | TRBD2 | TRBJ2-1 | TRBV7-9 | TGTGCCAGCAGCTTAGCGGGAGGGAATGAGCAGTTCTTC | CASSLAGGNEQFF
. | TRBD2 | TRBJ2-1 | TRBV7-7 | TGTGCTAGCAGCTTAGCACCCCGACTAGCGGGAGGGCCGATGAATGAGCAGTTCTTC | CASSLAPRLAGGPMNEQFF
. | . | TRBJ2-3 | TRBV7-8 | TGTGCCAGCAGCTTAGAATGGGGGCGAAACACAGATACGCAGTATTTT | CASSLEWGRNTDTQYF
. | TRBD1 | TRBJ2-3 | TRBV11-2 | TGTGCCAGCAGCTCGGGACAGGGATTGACAGATACGCAGTATTTT | CASSSGQGLTDTQYF
. | TRBD2 | TRBJ2-7 | TRBV7-2 | TGTGCCAGCAGCTTGACTAGCCCACTGGGGGAGCAGTACTTC | CASSLTSPLGEQYF